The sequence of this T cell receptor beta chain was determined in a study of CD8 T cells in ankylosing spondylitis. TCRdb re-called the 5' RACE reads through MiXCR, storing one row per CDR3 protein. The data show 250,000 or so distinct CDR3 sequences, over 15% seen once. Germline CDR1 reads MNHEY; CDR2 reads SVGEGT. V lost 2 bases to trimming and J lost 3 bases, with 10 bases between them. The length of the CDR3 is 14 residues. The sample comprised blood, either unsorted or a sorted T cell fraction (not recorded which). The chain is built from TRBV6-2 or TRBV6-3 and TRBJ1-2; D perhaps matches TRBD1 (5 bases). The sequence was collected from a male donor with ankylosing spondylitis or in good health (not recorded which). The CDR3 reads CASSYGRVDYGYTF. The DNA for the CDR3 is TGTGCCAGCAGTTACGGCAGGGTTGACTATGGCTACACCTTC.